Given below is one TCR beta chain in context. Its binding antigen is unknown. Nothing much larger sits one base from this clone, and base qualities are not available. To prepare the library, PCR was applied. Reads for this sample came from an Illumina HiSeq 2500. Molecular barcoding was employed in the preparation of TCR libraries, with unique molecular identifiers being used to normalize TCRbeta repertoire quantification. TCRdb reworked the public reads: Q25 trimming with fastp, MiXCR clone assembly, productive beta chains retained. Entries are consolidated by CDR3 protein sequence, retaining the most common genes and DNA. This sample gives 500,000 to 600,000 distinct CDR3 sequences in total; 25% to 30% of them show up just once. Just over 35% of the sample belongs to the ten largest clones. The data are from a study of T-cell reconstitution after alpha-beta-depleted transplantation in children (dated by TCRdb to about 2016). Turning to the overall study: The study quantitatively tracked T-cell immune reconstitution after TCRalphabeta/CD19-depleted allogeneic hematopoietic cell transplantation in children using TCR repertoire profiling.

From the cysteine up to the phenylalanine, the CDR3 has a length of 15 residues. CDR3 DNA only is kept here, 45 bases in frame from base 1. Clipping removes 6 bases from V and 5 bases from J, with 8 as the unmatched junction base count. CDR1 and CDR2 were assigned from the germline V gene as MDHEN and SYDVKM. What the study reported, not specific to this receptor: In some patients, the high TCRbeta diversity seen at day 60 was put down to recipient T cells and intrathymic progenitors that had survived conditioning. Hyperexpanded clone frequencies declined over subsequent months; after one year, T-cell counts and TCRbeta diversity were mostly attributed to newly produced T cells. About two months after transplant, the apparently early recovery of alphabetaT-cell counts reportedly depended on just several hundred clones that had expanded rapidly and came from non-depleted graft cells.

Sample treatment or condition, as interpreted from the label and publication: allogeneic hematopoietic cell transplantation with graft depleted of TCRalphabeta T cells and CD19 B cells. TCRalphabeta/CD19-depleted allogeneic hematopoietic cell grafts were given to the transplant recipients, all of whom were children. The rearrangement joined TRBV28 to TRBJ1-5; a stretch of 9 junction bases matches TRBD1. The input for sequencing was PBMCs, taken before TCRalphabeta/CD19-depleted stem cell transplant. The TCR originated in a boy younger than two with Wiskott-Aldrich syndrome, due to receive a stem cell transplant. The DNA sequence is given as TGTGCCAGCAGCACCGGGACAGGGTATTATCAGCCCCAGCATTTT. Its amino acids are CASSTGTGYYQPQHF.